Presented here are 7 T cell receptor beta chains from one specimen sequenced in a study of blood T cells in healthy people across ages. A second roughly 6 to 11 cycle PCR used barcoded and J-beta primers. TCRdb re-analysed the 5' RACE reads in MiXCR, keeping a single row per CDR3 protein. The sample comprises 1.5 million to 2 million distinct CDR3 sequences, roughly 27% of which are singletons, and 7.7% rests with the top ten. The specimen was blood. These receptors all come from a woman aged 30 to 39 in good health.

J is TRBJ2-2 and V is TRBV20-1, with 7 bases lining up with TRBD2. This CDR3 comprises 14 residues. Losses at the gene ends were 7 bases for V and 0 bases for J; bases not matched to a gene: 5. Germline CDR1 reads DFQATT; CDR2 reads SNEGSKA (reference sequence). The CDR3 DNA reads TGCAGTGTAACTAGCGAAACGAACACCGGGGAGCTGTTTTTT. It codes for CSVTSETNTGELFF.

The CDR3 region has the DNA TGTGCTAGTGGTTTGGAAACCTCCCCCCTAGCGGGAGGAGAGACCCAGTACTTC. Residues: CASGLETSPLAGGETQYF. The chain employs TRBV12-5 and TRBJ2-7; 11 nucleotides match TRBD2. The J call may not be correct, given that the DNA end is closer to TRBJ2-5. Germline CDR1 reads LGHNT; CDR2 reads FRNRAP. The CDR3 loop spans 18 amino acids.

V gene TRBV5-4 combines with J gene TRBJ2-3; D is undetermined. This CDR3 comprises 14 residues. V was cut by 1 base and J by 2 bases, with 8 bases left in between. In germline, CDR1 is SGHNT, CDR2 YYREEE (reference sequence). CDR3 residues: CASSLQVSTDTQYF. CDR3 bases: TGTGCCAGCAGCTTGCAGGTGTCCACAGATACGCAGTATTTT.

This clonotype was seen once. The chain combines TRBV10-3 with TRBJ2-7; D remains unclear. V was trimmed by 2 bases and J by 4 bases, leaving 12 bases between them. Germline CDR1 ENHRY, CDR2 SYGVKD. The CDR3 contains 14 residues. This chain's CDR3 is CAISEPGRTYEQYF. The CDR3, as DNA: TGTGCCATCAGTGAGCCTGGCAGGACGTACGAGCAGTACTTC.

The DNA of the CDR3 is TGCAGTGCTAGAAGGGACAGGGGGATTTGGGAGACCCAGTACTTC. This gives the protein CSARRDRGIWETQYF. V and J are TRBV20-1 and TRBJ2-5, with TRBD1 matching 11 bases. Losses at the gene ends were 2 bases for V and 5 bases for J; bases not matched to a gene: 7. In germline, CDR1 is DFQATT, CDR2 SNEGSKA (reference sequence). CDR3 length equals 15 residues.

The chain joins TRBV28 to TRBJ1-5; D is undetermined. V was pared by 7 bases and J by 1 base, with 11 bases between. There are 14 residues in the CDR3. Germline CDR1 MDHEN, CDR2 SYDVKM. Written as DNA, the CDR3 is TGTGCCAGCACCCCCGCGGTGAGCAATCAGCCCCAGCATTTT. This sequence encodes CASTPAVSNQPQHF. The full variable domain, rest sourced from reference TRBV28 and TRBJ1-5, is DVKVTQSSRYLVKRTGEKVFLECVQDMDHENMFWYRQDPGLGLRLIYFSYDVKMKEKGDIPEGYSVSREKKERFSLILESASTNQTSMYLCASTPAVSNQPQHFGDGTRLSIL.

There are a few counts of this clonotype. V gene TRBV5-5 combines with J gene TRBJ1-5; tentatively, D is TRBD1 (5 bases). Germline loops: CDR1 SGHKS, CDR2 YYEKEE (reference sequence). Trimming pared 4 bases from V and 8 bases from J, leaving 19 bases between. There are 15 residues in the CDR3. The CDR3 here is CASSRQGEPWEPQHF. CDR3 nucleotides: TGTGCCAGCAGCCGGCAGGGAGAGCCATGGGAGCCCCAGCATTTT.